These 30 T cell receptor beta chains originate from one sample sequenced in a study of cytomegalovirus exposure and HLA in healthy donors. Vbeta (60) and Jbeta (13) primers were used in the PCR. Clones were read by immunoSEQ multiplex PCR, and TCRdb kept only the in-frame ones, dropping some. The repertoire consists of 90,000 to 120,000 clones, with 70% to 85% occurring once and the leading ten covering 4.2%. The sequencing input was PBMCs. The receptor set was obtained from a male donor in good health and CMV-seronegative.

The rearrangement links TRBV9 to TRBJ1-3; TRBD1 matches 7 bases. V trimming: 1 base; J trimming: 2 bases; junction bases outside the gene matches: 9. CDR3 length: 17 amino acids. The germline CDR1 and CDR2 sequences are SGDLS and YYNGEE. CDR3: CASSVPRTDRAGNTIYF. Here the CDR3 DNA reads TGTGCCAGCAGCGTACCCAGAACCGACAGGGCTGGAAACACCATATATTTT.

The V call is TRBV27, the J call TRBJ1-5; D call uncertain. V lost 2 bases, J lost 6 bases, and 8 bases lay in between. The CDR3 length is 13 residues. Per the germline V gene, CDR1 is MNHEY and CDR2 is SMNVEV (reference sequence). CDR3 nucleotides: TGTGCCAGCAGTTTAATGGGAGGTCAGCCCCAGCATTTT. Translation gives CASSLMGGQPQHF.

This chain uses TRBV7-6 with TRBJ2-7; D might be TRBD2 (6 bases). The CDR3 runs 15 residues. V was trimmed by 0 bases and J by 7 bases, leaving 16 bases between them. Per the germline V gene, CDR1 is SGHVS and CDR2 is FNYEAQ. The CDR3 sequence: CASSLAGAVRGEQYF. The CDR3 bases are TGTGCCAGCAGCTTAGCGGGAGCGGTCCGGGGGGAGCAGTACTTC.

This rearrangement joins TRBV27 to TRBJ2-1, with a tentative D call TRBD2 (6 bases). With 2 bases removed from V and 10 bases from J, the gap between germline ends came to 12 bases. Germline assignment: CDR1 MNHEY and CDR2 SMNVEV (reference sequence). The CDR3 covers 13 residues. The CDR3 DNA is TGTGCCAGCAGTTTAAACGGCGGGACCGAGCAGTTCTTC. This sequence encodes CASSLNGGTEQFF.

The rearrangement uses TRBV4-2 and TRBJ2-5, with TRBD2 identical over 8 bases. The better agreement between TRBJ2-7 and the DNA end casts doubt on the J call. Germline loops: CDR1 LGHNA, CDR2 YNFKEQ. CDR3 length: 14 residues. The CDR3 nucleotides read TGTGCCAGCAAAATGGGTAGCGGGACCTACGAGCAGTACTTC. This sequence encodes CASKMGSGTYEQYF.

This clone has more than one count but fewer than ten. V usage is TRBV29-1 and J usage is TRBJ1-2, with D maybe TRBD1 (5 bases). The CDR3 is 9 residues long. Per germline, CDR1 SQVTM and CDR2 ANQGSEA. As DNA, the CDR3 is TGCAGGGCAGGGCCTGGCTACACCTTC. Protein: CRAGPGYTF. The whole variable domain, remainder taken from reference TRBV29-1 and TRBJ1-2, is SAVISQKPSRDICQRGTSLTIQCQVDSQVTMMFWYRQQPGQSLTLIATANQGSEATYESGFVIDKFPISRPNLTFSTLTVSNMSPEDSSIYLCRAGPGYTFGSGTRLTVV.

The chain combines TRBV27 with TRBJ2-7; unclear D gene. Germline V gene lookup returns CDR1 MNHEY and CDR2 SMNVEV (reference sequence). The CDR3 sequence is 14 residues long. V was cut by 0 bases and J by 3 bases, with 9 bases left in between. The DNA of the CDR3 is TGTGCCAGCAGTTTATCCGTGAGGAGCTACGAGCAGTACTTC. Amino acid sequence: CASSLSVRSYEQYF.

Comments on this clone: One end of the junction does not line up with germline, which may come from a read error. V is TRBV7-6 and J is TRBJ2-1, with no clear D. This CDR3 comprises 15 residues. Germline V gene data show CDR1 as SGHVS and CDR2 as FNYEAQ. The CDR3 is CASSLGHSSCNEQFF. The CDR3 nucleotides read TGTGCCAGCAGCTTAGGACACAGCTCCTGCAATGAGCAGTTCTTC.

The rearrangement joins TRBV6-5 to TRBJ1-2; the D gene is possibly TRBD1 (5 bases). CDR3 length: 12 residues. Germline lookup yields CDR1 MNHEY and CDR2 SVGAGI. V lost 5 bases and J 4 bases, leaving 8 bases between the germline ends. The CDR3 reads CASSDSLYGYTF. In DNA, the CDR3 is TGTGCCAGCAGTGACAGCCTCTATGGCTACACCTTC.

The chain uses TRBV2 and TRBJ2-7, with 13 bases matching TRBD2. The length of the CDR3 is 16 residues. Losses at the gene ends were 8 bases for V and 7 bases for J; bases not matched to a gene: 14. Germline-derived CDR1 and CDR2 are SNHLY and FYNNEI. CDR3 nucleotides: TGTGCCAGCGGTGGACTAGCGGGAGATCATGCGTGGGAGCAGTACTTC. Translation: CASGGLAGDHAWEQYF.

The gene calls are TRBV4-1 and TRBJ2-5, with 9 positions matching TRBD1. Germline V gives CDR1 MGHRA, CDR2 YSYEKL. J lost 4 bases, V lost 4 bases, and 1 base had no gene match. This CDR3 is built from 13 residues. CDR3 DNA sequence: TGCGCCAGCAGCCTGACAGGGGGAGAGACCCAGTACTTC. Its protein product is CASSLTGGETQYF.

The rearrangement uses TRBV4-1 and TRBJ2-1, with 9 bases fitting TRBD1. The V gene end was trimmed by 2 bases and the J gene end by 8 bases; junction bases not matched to a gene: 7. The CDR3 consists of 15 residues. CDR1 and CDR2 (germline): MGHRA, YSYEKL. CDR3 protein: CASSQPGQGRYEQFF. CDR3 nucleotides: TGCGCCAGCAGCCAACCCGGACAGGGGCGCTATGAGCAGTTCTTC.

Only a few counts were recorded for this clone. The CDR3 is CASSLPPSGTEAFF. DNA of the CDR3: TGTGCCAGCAGCTTACCCCCCTCGGGAACTGAAGCTTTCTTT. This chain connects TRBV7-2 to TRBJ1-1; no reliable D call. There are 14 residues in the CDR3. Germline CDR1 reads SGHTA; CDR2 reads FQGNSA. V was trimmed by 2 bases and J by 5 bases, leaving 12 bases between them.

This clone showed up just a few times. The chain uses TRBV6-5 and TRBJ2-7; D ambiguous. The CDR3 is 13 amino acids. Trimming took off 5 bases at V and 3 bases at J, with 11 bases between the two ends. Germline V gene data show CDR1 as MNHEY and CDR2 as SVGAGI. The CDR3 DNA reads as TGTGCCAGCAGTAAGTTGCAGAACTACGAGCAGTACTTC. Its translation is CASSKLQNYEQYF.

The chain links TRBV29-1 to TRBJ2-7; 9 bases line up with TRBD1. In germline, CDR1 is SQVTM, CDR2 ANQGSEA. The CDR3 runs to 14 residues. Losses at the gene ends were 6 bases for V and 1 base for J; bases not matched to a gene: 7. CDR3 coding DNA: TGCAGCGTGACCGGGACAGGGCGTTCCTACGAGCAGTACTTC. The encoded protein is CSVTGTGRSYEQYF.

This chain joins TRBV7-2 and TRBJ1-2, with D maybe TRBD1 (6 bases). The CDR3 is 15 residues long. The germline V gene encodes CDR1 SGHTA and CDR2 FQGNSA. The V end was cut by 5 bases, the J end by 5 bases, with 18 bases between. In DNA, the CDR3 is TGTGCCAGCAGCAAAGGGCACAGGGTAGGGTATGGCTACACCTTC. It specifies CASSKGHRVGYGYTF.

This chain connects TRBV7-2 to TRBJ1-1, with 11 bases lining up with TRBD1. This CDR3 region has 12 residues. CDR1 is SGHTA and CDR2 is FQGNSA in the germline V gene. Unmatched junction bases numbered 3, after V lost 5 bases and J lost 10 bases. The CDR3 spells CASSTGTGGAFF. The CDR3 DNA reads as TGTGCCAGCAGCACTGGGACAGGGGGAGCTTTCTTT.

V gene TRBV15 combines with J gene TRBJ2-5, with TRBD1 matching 7 bases. The ends lost 0 bases at V and 2 bases at J; junction bases unmatched: 9. CDR3 length: 17 amino acids. Germline V gene data show CDR1 as LNHNV and CDR2 as YYDKDF (reference sequence). For the CDR3, the DNA is TGTGCCACCAGCAGAGATGCCCCTGGCAGGGGGCAAGAGACCCAGTACTTC. It codes for CATSRDAPGRGQETQYF.

Here the CDR3 DNA reads TGCGCCAGCAGCTTGTCCTCCGCCGGGGAGCTGTTTTTT. It codes for CASSLSSAGELFF. The rearrangement uses TRBV5-1 and TRBJ2-2; D gene ambiguous. Trimming took 1 base from V and 6 from J, leaving 7 bases between them. The V gene's germline CDR1 is SGHRS and CDR2 YFSETQ. This CDR3 comprises 13 residues.

This clone was counted a few times. The chain links TRBV7-9 to TRBJ2-7; D uncertain. V lost 11 bases and J 1 base, leaving 6 bases between the germline ends. The CDR3 covers 10 residues. The germline V gene has CDR1 SEHNR and CDR2 FQNEAQ (reference sequence). The CDR3 nucleotides read TGTGCCCTAGAATCCTACGAGCAGTACTTC. Encoded protein: CALESYEQYF.

This CDR3 is CASSSSLGGQETQYF. CDR3 DNA: TGTGCCAGCAGCTCAAGTTTGGGGGGACAAGAGACCCAGTACTTC. V and J are TRBV6-5 and TRBJ2-5; D is perhaps TRBD2 (6 bases). V was trimmed by 6 bases and J by 2 bases, leaving 16 bases between them. CDR1 MNHEY and CDR2 SVGAGI come from the germline V gene. The CDR3 consists of 15 residues.

V gene TRBV29-1 combines with J gene TRBJ2-1; 7 nucleotides match TRBD2. V was clipped by 3 bases and J by 1 base; unmatched bases: 3. There are 14 residues in the CDR3. Germline V gene data show CDR1 as SQVTM and CDR2 as ANQGSEA. The CDR3 region is CSVDAGVSYNEQFF. The CDR3 bases are TGCAGCGTTGACGCGGGAGTATCCTACAATGAGCAGTTCTTC.

This CDR3 reads CASSTGQGRHQPQHF. In DNA form, the CDR3 reads TGTGCCAGCAGCACCGGACAGGGGAGACATCAGCCCCAGCATTTT. The chain combines TRBV7-9 with TRBJ1-5; 9 bases are shared with TRBD1. The CDR3 consists of 15 residues. Germline trimming cut 5 bases from V and 5 bases from J; bases unmatched to any gene: 7. Germline CDR1 is SEHNR and CDR2 is FQNEAQ (reference sequence).

The rearrangement uses TRBV11-2 and TRBJ1-3; D ambiguous. The CDR3 is made up of 15 amino acids. CDR1 and CDR2 (germline): SGHAT, FQNNGV. Trimming stripped 4 bases from V and 4 bases from J, with 14 bases between. CDR3 residues: CASSSRGGSGNTIYF. CDR3 DNA: TGTGCCAGCAGCTCCCGCGGAGGCTCAGGAAACACCATATATTTT.

The chain links TRBV18 to TRBJ2-6; possible D gene TRBD1, 6 bases. The CDR3 totals 16 residues. Deletions cut 3 bases from V and 0 bases from J, with 9 bases between. Germline V gives CDR1 KGHSH, CDR2 LQKENI. The CDR3 here is CASSPGQNSGANVLTF. The CDR3, as DNA: TGTGCCAGCTCACCGGGACAAAACTCTGGGGCCAACGTCCTGACTTTC.

The chain couples TRBV7-9 to TRBJ2-7, with a weak D call TRBD2 (5 bases). CDR1 SEHNR and CDR2 FQNEAQ come from the germline V gene (reference sequence). This CDR3 region has 12 residues. Trimming pared 7 bases from V and 4 bases from J, leaving 11 bases between. CDR3 DNA sequence: TGTGCCAGCACGATGACGGGGTACGAGCAGTACTTC. Protein: CASTMTGYEQYF.

This clone came up a few times. This sequence joins TRBV4-2 and TRBJ2-6, with D maybe TRBD1 (6 bases). This CDR3 has 19 amino acids. CDR1 LGHNA and CDR2 YNFKEQ come from the germline V gene. The V and J ends lost 0 bases and 0 bases respectively, with 15 bases between them. CDR3 in amino acids: CASSQDQGYTLSGANVLTF. DNA for the CDR3: TGTGCCAGCAGCCAAGATCAGGGGTACACCCTCTCTGGGGCCAACGTCCTGACTTTC.

The chain recombines TRBV2 with TRBJ2-1, with TRBD1 matching 11 bases. Trimming cost V 3 bases and J 6 bases; bases outside gene matches: 7. The CDR3 totals 16 residues. The germline V gene encodes CDR1 SNHLY and CDR2 FYNNEI. The CDR3 region has the DNA TGTGCCAGCAGTGATAGGGAAGGACAGGGGGCCAATGAGCAGTTCTTC. This codes for CASSDREGQGANEQFF.

The chain is built from TRBV5-1 and TRBJ2-7; D might be TRBD2 (5 bases). The CDR3 contains 16 residues. Between the trimmed V and J ends, which lost 2 bases and 5 bases, there was a span of 20 bases. Germline lookup yields CDR1 SGHRS and CDR2 YFSETQ. CDR3 nucleotides: TGCGCCAGCAGCTTTCGTGGACTTCCAGGAAGGAACGAGCAGTACTTC. Residues: CASSFRGLPGRNEQYF.

The chain combines TRBV5-1 with TRBJ2-1; 11 bases match TRBD2. The CDR3 totals 16 residues. Germline lookup yields CDR1 SGHRS and CDR2 YFSETQ. V was clipped by 0 bases and J by 8 bases; unmatched bases: 7. Here the CDR3 DNA reads TGCGCCAGCAGCTTGGGACTAGCGGGACCCACCGATGAGCAGTTCTTC. It yields the protein CASSLGLAGPTDEQFF. The full variable domain, completed using reference TRBV5-1 and TRBJ2-1, is KAGVTQTPRYLIKTRGQQVTLSCSPISGHRSVSWYQQTPGQGLQFLFEYFSETQRNKGNFPGRFSGRQFSNSRSEMNVSTLELGDSALYLCASSLGLAGPTDEQFFGPGTRLTVL.